This TCR beta chain emerged from a study of identical twins. TCRdb re-derived calls from the 5' RACE reads in MiXCR, one entry per CDR3 protein. The sample has 470,000 or so distinct CDR3 sequences; approximately 24% are singletons. This clonotype has a handful of counts. V dropped 4 bases and J dropped 3 bases, with 13 bases sitting between them. Germline CDR1 LNHNV, CDR2 YYDKDF (reference sequence). The CDR3 has 15 residues. The data also belong to a second study, concerning T cells expressing NK-cell markers. That source reports: The contribution of dominant NKG2C+ clonotypes to CD8+ T cells in five to seven donors was roughly 1.0-7.5%.

The clonotype originates from a woman under 30 in good health. The V call is TRBV15, the J call TRBJ2-1; no definite D call. Sequencing was performed on CD4+ T cells sorted from blood. CDR3: CATSKSPRDYNEQFF. The CDR3 bases are TGTGCCACCAGCAAATCTCCCCGAGACTACAATGAGCAGTTCTTC.